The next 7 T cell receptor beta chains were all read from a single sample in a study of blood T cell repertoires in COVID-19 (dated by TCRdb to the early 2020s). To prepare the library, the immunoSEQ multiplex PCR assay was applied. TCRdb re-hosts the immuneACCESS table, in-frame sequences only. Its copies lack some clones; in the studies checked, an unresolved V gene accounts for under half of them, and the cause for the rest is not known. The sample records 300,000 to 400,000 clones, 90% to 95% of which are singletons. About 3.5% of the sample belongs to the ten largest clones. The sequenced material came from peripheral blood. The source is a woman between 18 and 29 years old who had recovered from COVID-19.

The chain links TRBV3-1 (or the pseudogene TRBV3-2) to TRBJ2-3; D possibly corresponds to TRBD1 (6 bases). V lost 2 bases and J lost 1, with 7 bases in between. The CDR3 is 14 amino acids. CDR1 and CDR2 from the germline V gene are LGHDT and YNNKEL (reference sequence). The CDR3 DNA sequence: TGTGCCAGCAGCCAACGACAGGGCACAGATACGCAGTATTTT. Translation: CASSQRQGTDTQYF.

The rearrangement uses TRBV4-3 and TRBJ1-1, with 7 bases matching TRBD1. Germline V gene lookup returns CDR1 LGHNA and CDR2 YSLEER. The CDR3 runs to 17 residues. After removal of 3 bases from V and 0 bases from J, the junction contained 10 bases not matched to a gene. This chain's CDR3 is CASSQRGTAHLNTEAFF. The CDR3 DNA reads TGCGCCAGCAGCCAGCGCGGGACAGCCCATTTGAACACTGAAGCTTTCTTT.

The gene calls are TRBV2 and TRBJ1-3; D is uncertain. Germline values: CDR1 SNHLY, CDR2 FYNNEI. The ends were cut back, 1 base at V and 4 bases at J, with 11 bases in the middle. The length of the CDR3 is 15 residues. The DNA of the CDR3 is TGTGCCAGCAGTGAAGTGGCAGGATGGGGAAACACCATATATTTT. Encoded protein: CASSEVAGWGNTIYF.

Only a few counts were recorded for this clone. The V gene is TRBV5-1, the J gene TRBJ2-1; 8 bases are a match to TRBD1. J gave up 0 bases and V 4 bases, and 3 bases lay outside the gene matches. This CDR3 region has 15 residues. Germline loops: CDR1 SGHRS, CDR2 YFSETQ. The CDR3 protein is CASSPQGGSYNEQFF. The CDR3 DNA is TGCGCCAGCAGCCCACAGGGGGGCTCCTACAATGAGCAGTTCTTC.

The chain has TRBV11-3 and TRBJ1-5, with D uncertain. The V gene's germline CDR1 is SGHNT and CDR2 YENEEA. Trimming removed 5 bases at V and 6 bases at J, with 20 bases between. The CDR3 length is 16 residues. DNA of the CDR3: TGTGCCAGCAGCCGAATTCTCGGGGAGAGGGCTCAGCCCCAGCATTTT. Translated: CASSRILGERAQPQHF.

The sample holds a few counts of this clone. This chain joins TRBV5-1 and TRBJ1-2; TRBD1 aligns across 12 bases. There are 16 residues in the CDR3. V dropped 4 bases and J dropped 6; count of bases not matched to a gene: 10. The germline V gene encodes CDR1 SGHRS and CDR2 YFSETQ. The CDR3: CASSILSGTGGDGYTF. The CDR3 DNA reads TGCGCCAGCAGCATACTTTCCGGGACAGGGGGCGATGGCTACACCTTC.

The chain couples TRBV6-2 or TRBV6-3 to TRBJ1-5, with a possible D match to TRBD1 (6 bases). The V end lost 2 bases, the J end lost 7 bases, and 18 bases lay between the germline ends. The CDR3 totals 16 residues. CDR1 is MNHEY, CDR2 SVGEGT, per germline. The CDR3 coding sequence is TGTGCCAGCAGTTACGACGGGGGGGCTCAATACCAGCCCCAGCATTTT. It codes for CASSYDGGAQYQPQHF.